The T cell receptor beta chain under discussion was sequenced for a study of OX40 agonist ivuxolimab in advanced cancers. Across the study: Those enrolled were about 82% male, with a mean age of around 58 years and ages from about 20 to 79.

Sequencing used immunoSEQ multiplex PCR; TCRdb keeps in-frame clones, though not all of them. The table includes about 13,000 clones, about 68% detected once. CDR1 is SEHNR and CDR2 is FQNEAQ in the germline V gene (reference sequence). The CDR3 extends over 15 amino acids. The V gene end was trimmed by 5 bases and the J gene end by 6 bases; junction bases not matched to a gene: 7. The sample in question was CD4+ or CD8+ T cells sorted from blood, obtained in a trial of the OX40 agonist ivuxolimab. The V gene is TRBV7-9, the J gene TRBJ1-4; TRBD1 aligns across 9 bases. The source is an adult with an advanced solid tumor such as melanoma, head and neck, liver or kidney cancer. CDR3 nucleotide sequence: TGTGCCAGCAGCGCGTCGACAGGGGGTGATGAAAAACTGTTTTTT. This translates into CASSASTGGDEKLFF.